These 11 T cell receptor beta chains were all obtained from the same sample, sequenced in a study of tumor-infiltrating lymphocytes in primary liver carcinoma. Without any cell sorting, roughly 18-31 mg of bulk tissue yielded co-extracted RNA and DNA. Making TCR beta cDNA involved approximately 480 ng total RNA and a constant-region primer. TCR beta libraries came from three nested multiplex PCR rounds using slightly modified ARM-PCR. Running around 9 cycles apiece, the first two PCR rounds relied on TRBV1-TRBV30 forward primers together with a C-beta reverse primer. Via MiXCR, TCRdb re-called the multiplex PCR reads, giving one row per CDR3 protein. The table lists about 50,000 distinct CDR3 sequences, roughly 80% of them singletons. Source material: liver tumor tissue from sampling region 5. Subset indicated: tumor region T5, tumor centre. The source of these receptors is a man aged 35 to 55 with primary liver carcinoma and hepatitis B virus infection.

Points on this clonotype: Sequence at one end of the junction differs from germline and may be a read error. The chain is built from TRBV11-2 and TRBJ1-4; D is perhaps TRBD1 (6 bases). This CDR3 is 15 amino acids long. The germline V gene has CDR1 SGHAT and CDR2 FQNNGV. This CDR3 is CAGSLDPTGVGKLFF. As DNA, the CDR3 is TGTGCCGGCAGCTTAGACCCGACAGGAGTTGGAAAACTGTTTTTT.

Comments on this clonotype: The junction differs from germline at one of its ends, possibly a read error. The chain has TRBV11-2 and TRBJ2-1; 13 bases line up with TRBD2. Germline V gives CDR1 SGHAT, CDR2 FQNNGV. The CDR3 extends over 16 amino acids. The CDR3 nucleotides read TGTGCCAGCAGCTCCGGACTAGCGGGAGTTCGCCTGGAAGATGGCTTC. This encodes CASSSGLAGVRLEDGF.

This clonotype appeared once. The CDR3 does not close with the conserved phenylalanine or tryptophan, likely indicating a read error. V is TRBV2 and J is TRBJ2-1; 12 positions agree with TRBD2. Germline values: CDR1 SNHLY, CDR2 FYNNEI. The V gene end was trimmed by 4 bases and the J gene end by 9 bases; junction bases not matched to a gene: 4. The CDR3 runs to 14 residues. CDR3 DNA: TGTGCCAGCAGTGGGACTAGCGGGGCCCGTGAGCAGTTCTCC. It is translated as CASSGTSGAREQFS.

Within the sample, this clonotype is medium-sized (0.01 to 0.1%). The chain has TRBV5-1 and TRBJ2-1, with D possibly being TRBD1 (5 bases). In germline, CDR1 is SGHRS, CDR2 YFSETQ. The CDR3 is 12 residues long. Trimming removed 0 bases at V and 10 bases at J, with 8 bases between. The CDR3 bases are TGCGCCAGCAGCTTGGTCAGGGCCGAGCAGTTCTTC. Translating gives CASSLVRAEQFF.

On this clonotype itself: The junction differs from germline at one of its ends, possibly a read error. The CDR3 is CASSRRQGGTDRQYF. CDR3 DNA sequence: TGTGCCAGCAGCCGCCGACAGGGGGGGACAGATAGGCAGTATTTT. V is TRBV4-3 and J is TRBJ2-3; 9 bases align to TRBD1. Germline CDR1 reads LGHNA; CDR2 reads YSLEER. The CDR3 consists of 15 residues.

This clonotype was observed a single time. This rearrangement joins TRBV30 to TRBJ2-3; 7 positions match TRBD2. Trimming at V came to 5 bases and at J to 10 bases, leaving 3 bases not matched to a gene. In germline, CDR1 is GTSNPN, CDR2 SVGIG (reference sequence). There are 10 residues in the CDR3. CDR3 amino acids: CAWGLGSQYF. CDR3 DNA: TGTGCCTGGGGACTAGGTTCGCAGTATTTT.

Regarding this clonotype: It is likely a read error, because the conserved phenylalanine at the end of the CDR3 is missing. The rearrangement links TRBV6-1 to TRBJ2-7, with a tentative D call TRBD1 (5 bases). The CDR3 runs 14 residues. V gave up 11 bases and J gave up 7 bases, with 24 bases separating them. Germline V gene sequence: CDR1 MNHNS, CDR2 SASEGT. This CDR3 is CAARTGAETREQYL. CDR3 DNA sequence: TGTGCCGCGCGCACAGGAGCCGAAACGCGGGAGCAGTACCTC.

This clonotype was observed many times. This chain connects TRBV7-9 to TRBJ1-6, with D unclear. CDR1 and CDR2 from the germline V gene are SEHNR and FQNEAQ (reference sequence). The CDR3 length is 12 residues. Trimming shortened V by 2 bases and J by 10 bases, and 6 bases separated the two germline ends. This CDR3 is CASSLSLSPLHF. In DNA, the CDR3 is TGTGCCAGCAGCTTATCCCTATCACCCCTCCACTTT. The full variable domain, rest sourced from reference TRBV7-9 and TRBJ1-6, is DTGVSQNPRHKITKRGQNVTFRCDPISEHNRLYWYRQTLGQGPEFLTYFQNEAQLEKSRLLSDRFSAERPKGSFSTLEIQRTEQGDSAMYLCASSLSLSPLHFGNGTRLTVT.

This clonotype is medium-sized in the sample. This sequence joins TRBV10-3 and TRBJ2-5; tentative D call: TRBD2 (6 bases). Germline values: CDR1 ENHRY, CDR2 SYGVKD. Deletions cut 4 bases from V and 4 bases from J, with 10 bases between. The CDR3 extends over 13 amino acids. The CDR3 region is CAISAGRGETQYF. CDR3 nucleotide sequence: TGTGCCATCAGTGCAGGGCGGGGAGAGACCCAGTACTTC.

This clonotype was detected only a few times. This could be a read error, since a much larger clone is one nucleotide away. The rearrangement links TRBV24-1 to TRBJ2-1; no definite D call. CDR3 length equals 11 residues. Germline assignment: CDR1 KGHDR and CDR2 SFDVKD. The CDR3 bases are TGTGCCACCAGTGATGGTATTGAGCGGTTCTTC. The encoded protein is CATSDGIERFF.

A few counts support this clonotype. Here the CDR3 omits its conserved ending phenylalanine or tryptophan, so a read error is the likely source. The DNA is omitted, as the CDR3 cannot be located on it reliably, and the CDR3 follows TCRdb's listing. V and J are TRBV5-4 and TRBJ2-1. Both ends counted, the CDR3 spans 14 residues. Germline CDR1 SGHNT, CDR2 YYREEE (reference sequence). The CDR3 reads CASSSSGTYNEQSS.